This TCR beta chain is drawn from a study of B cell selection in AIRE deficiency. Sorted regulatory T cells were CD4-positive, CD25-high and CD127-low or negative. Germline assignment: CDR1 LNHDA and CDR2 SQIVND (reference sequence). Trimming at V came to 3 bases and at J to 2 bases, leaving 10 bases not matched to a gene. The CDR3 is 19 residues long. TCRdb keeps only in-frame clones here, not all; method: immunoSEQ multiplex PCR. The data hold 20,000 to 25,000 clones, with around 90% observed a single time. Source material: CD4+CD25+ Tregs sorted from PBMCs. This chain joins TRBV19 and TRBJ2-6; TRBD1 matches 10 bases. This sequence originates from a human donor in good health. The CDR3 region is CASSITWDRGVAGANVLTF. For the CDR3, the DNA is TGTGCCAGTAGTATTACCTGGGACAGGGGCGTGGCTGGGGCCAACGTCCTGACTTTC. Based on the CDR3 plus reference TRBV19 and TRBJ2-6, the full variable domain is DGGITQSPKYLFRKEGQNVTLSCEQNLNHDAMYWYRQDPGQGLRLIYYSQIVNDFQKGDIAEGYSVSREKKESFPLTVTSAQKNPTAFYLCASSITWDRGVAGANVLTFGAGSRLTVL.